The clone carrying this TCR beta chain has a count of ten or more. Its antigen remains unidentified. TCRdb re-called the RACE reads with MiXCR, one entry per CDR3 protein. Of 65,000 to 80,000 distinct CDR3 sequences in the sample, around a tenth were seen once. These data come from a study of human T cells and chemical hapten exposure. Time point denoted: patch test 1, 2 weeks after DPC sensitization. The treatment: therapeutic diphenylcyclopropenone sensitization with weekly scalp DPC. Ahead of each patch test application, blood was drawn. Suited to DPC and affected by alopecia, the donors ranged from 18 to 70 years old. V dropped 5 bases and J dropped 6; count of bases not matched to a gene: 13. The CDR3 consists of 16 residues. Per the germline V gene, CDR1 is MNHEY and CDR2 is SVGEGT. Study-wide results and limits: Expanded TCR counts at PT1 went up together with patch test score, a positive correlation. Among TCRs, those above 1 in 1000 frequency were unaffected by DPC sensitization.

The receptor was derived from a woman between 50 and 59 years old with alopecia areata. Some clones in this sample may be carry-over from other donors' samples. The chain carries TRBV6-2 or TRBV6-3 and TRBJ1-5, with TRBD1 identical over 7 bases. The sample in question was whole blood, obtained in connection with sensitization to the hapten diphenylcyclopropenone (DPC). CDR3 residues: CASSREDRVGGQPQHF. The CDR3 DNA reads as TGTGCCAGCAGTCGAGAAGACAGGGTCGGTGGTCAGCCCCAGCATTTT.